A selection of T cell receptor beta chains follows, all from one sample in a study of shared clonotypes between healthy human individuals. Some clones are missing from TCRdb's copy, which holds only in-frame ones; the method was immunoSEQ multiplex PCR. The table has about 680,000 clones, just over 90% seen once. The sequencing sample was made of naive CD8+ T cells sorted from blood. These receptors all come from a man aged 25 to 40 in good health. CDR3s include the opening cysteine and the closing phenylalanine or tryptophan.

V gene,CDR3 protein
TRBV7-9,CASSPSGETQYF
TRBV2,CAIDSGRAVLSYEQYF
TRBV19,CASSEGTLTYEQYF
TRBV28,CASRSGWVDTEAFF
TRBV6-5,CASSYGVSYEQYF
TRBV19,CASSLEGGNTEAFF
TRBV7-2,CASSLSALAGWSYNEQFF
TRBV11-3,CASSFGPGQIEYKDNEQFF
TRBV7-9,CASSLGSTEAFF
TRBV13,CASSSQGFGNTIYF
TRBV10-1,CASSEGTQGRNEQFF
TRBV9,CASSSRDWSNEQFF
TRBV27,CASSLWGQLQTEAFF
TRBV7-2,CASSLDLVVRGAEEQYF
TRBV27,CASSFGTSGDTQYF